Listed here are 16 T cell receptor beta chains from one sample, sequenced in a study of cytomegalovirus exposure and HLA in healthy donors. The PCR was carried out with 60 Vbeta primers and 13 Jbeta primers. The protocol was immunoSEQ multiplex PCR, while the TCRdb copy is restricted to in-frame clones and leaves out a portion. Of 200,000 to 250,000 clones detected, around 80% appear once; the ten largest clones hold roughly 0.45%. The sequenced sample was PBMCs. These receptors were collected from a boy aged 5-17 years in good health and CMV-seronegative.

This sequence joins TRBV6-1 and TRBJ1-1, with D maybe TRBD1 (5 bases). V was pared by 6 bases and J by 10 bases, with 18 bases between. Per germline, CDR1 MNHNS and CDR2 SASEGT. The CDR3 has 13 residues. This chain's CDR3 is CASSARGAGGAFF. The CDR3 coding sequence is TGTGCCAGCAGCGCCCGAGGGGCCGGGGGAGCTTTCTTT.

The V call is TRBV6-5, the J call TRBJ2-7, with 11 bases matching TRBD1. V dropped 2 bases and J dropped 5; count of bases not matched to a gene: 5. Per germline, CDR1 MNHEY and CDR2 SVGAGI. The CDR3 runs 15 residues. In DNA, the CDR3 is TGTGCCAGCAGTTACACGGACAGGGGGCTGAACGAGCAGTACTTC. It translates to CASSYTDRGLNEQYF.

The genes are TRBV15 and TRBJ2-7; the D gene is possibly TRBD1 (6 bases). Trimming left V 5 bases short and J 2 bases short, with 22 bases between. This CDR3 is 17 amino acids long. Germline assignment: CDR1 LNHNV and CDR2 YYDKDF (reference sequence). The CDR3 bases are TGTGCCACCAGCCTCCCTGTGAGACAGGATATTACCTACGAGCAGTACTTC. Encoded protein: CATSLPVRQDITYEQYF.

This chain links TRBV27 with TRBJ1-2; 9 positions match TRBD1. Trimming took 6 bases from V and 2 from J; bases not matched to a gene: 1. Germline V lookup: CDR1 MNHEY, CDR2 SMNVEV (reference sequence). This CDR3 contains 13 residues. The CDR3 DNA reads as TGTGCCAGCAGAGGGACAGGGAACTATGGCTACACCTTC. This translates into CASRGTGNYGYTF.

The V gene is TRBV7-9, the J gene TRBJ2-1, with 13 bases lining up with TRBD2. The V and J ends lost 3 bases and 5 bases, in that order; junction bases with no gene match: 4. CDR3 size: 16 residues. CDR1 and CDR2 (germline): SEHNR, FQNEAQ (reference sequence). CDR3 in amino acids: CASSLGLAGPNNEQFF. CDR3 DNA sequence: TGTGCCAGCAGCTTGGGACTAGCGGGGCCTAACAATGAGCAGTTCTTC.

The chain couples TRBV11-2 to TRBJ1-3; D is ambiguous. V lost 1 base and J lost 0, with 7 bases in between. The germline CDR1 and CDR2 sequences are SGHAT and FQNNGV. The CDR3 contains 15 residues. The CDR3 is CASSLGGSSGNTIYF. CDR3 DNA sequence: TGTGCCAGCAGCTTAGGCGGCAGCTCTGGAAACACCATATATTTT.

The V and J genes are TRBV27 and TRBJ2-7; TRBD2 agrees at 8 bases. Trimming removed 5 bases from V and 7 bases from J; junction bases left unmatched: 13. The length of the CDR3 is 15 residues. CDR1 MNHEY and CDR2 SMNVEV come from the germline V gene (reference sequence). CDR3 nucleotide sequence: TGTGCCAGCAGTCCCGGGAGCGGGGGCTTTAGGGAGCAGTACTTC. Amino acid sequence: CASSPGSGGFREQYF.

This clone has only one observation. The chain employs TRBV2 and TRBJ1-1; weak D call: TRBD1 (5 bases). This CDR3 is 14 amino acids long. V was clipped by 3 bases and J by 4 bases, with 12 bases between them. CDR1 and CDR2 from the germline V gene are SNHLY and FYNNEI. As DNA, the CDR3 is TGTGCCAGCAGTGAGACAGCTTGGGTCACTGAAGCTTTCTTT. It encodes CASSETAWVTEAFF.

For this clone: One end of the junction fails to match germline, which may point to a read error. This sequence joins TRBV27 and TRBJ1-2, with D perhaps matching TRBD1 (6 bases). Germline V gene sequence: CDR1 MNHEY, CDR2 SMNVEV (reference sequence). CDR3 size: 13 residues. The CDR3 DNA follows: TGTGCCAGCAGTCACTTACAGGGTTATGGCTACCCCTTC. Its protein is CASSHLQGYGYPF.

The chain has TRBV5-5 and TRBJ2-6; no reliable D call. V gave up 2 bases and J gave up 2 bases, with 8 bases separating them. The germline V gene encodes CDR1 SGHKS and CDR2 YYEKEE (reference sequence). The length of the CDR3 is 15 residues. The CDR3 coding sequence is TGTGCCAGCAGCTTCAGCGAGACTGGGGCCAACGTCCTGACTTTC. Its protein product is CASSFSETGANVLTF.

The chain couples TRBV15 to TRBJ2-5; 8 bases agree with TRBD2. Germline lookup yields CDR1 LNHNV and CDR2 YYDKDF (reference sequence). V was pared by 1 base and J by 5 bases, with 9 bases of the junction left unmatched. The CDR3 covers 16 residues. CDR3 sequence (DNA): TGTGCCACCAGCAGAGTGGCGGGACTAGGGCTTGAGACCCAGTACTTC. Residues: CATSRVAGLGLETQYF.

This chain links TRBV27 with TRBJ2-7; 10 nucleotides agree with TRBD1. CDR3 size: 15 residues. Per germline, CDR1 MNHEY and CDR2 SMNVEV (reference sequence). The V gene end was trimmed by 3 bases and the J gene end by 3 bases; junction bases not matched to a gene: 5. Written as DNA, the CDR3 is TGTGCCAGCAGTTTTGGACAGGGGGTTGGCTACGAGCAGTACTTC. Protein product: CASSFGQGVGYEQYF.

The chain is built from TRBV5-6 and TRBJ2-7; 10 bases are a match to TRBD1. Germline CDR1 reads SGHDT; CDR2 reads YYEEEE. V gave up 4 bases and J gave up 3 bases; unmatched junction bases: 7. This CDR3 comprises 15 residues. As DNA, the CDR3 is TGTGCCAGCAGCCGGGGAAGGACAGGGGGCTACGAGCAGTACTTC. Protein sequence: CASSRGRTGGYEQYF. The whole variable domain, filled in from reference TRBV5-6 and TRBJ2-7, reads DAGVTQSPTHLIKTRGQQVTLRCSPKSGHDTVSWYQQALGQGPQFIFQYYEEEERQRGNFPDRFSGHQFPNYSSELNVNALLLGDSALYLCASSRGRTGGYEQYFGPGTRLTVT.

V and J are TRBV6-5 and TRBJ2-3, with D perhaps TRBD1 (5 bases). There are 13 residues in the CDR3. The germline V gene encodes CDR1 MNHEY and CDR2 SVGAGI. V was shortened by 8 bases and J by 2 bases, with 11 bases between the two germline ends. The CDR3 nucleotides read TGTGCCAGCCAACCGGACAACACAGATACGCAGTATTTT. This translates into CASQPDNTDTQYF.

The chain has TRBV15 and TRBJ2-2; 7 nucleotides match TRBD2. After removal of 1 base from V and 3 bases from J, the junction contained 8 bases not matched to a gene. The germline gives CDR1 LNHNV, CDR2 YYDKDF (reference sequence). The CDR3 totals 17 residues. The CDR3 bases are TGTGCCACCAGCAGAGGGCCCTTTCGGGGGGACACCGGGGAGCTGTTTTTT. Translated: CATSRGPFRGDTGELFF.

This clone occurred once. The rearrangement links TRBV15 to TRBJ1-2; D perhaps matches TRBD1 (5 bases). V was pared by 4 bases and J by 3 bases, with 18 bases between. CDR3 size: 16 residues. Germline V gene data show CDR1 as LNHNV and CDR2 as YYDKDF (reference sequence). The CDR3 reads CATSTSPNRRYYGYTF. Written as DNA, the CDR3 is TGTGCCACCAGCACGTCACCTAACAGGCGCTACTATGGCTACACCTTC.